This TCR beta chain derives from a study of T cell repertoires in cytomegalovirus infection. Study-wide background: Epitope selection comprised recently identified HLA-C-restricted CMV epitopes and well-studied HLA-B-restricted CMV epitopes. CMV infection and matching HLA type were both indicated by public TCR beta signatures.

The germline CDR1 and CDR2 sequences are SGHTA and FQGNSA. Trimming at V came to 1 base and at J to 7 bases, leaving 8 bases not matched to a gene. This CDR3 has 16 residues. The study, taken as a whole, reports: Cumulative frequency (of public TCR beta family members) identified carriers of CMV plus the relevant HLA. The response measured ex vivo was dominated by TCR beta clonotypes (HLA-C-restricted and CMV-specific).

TCRdb redid the calling of the reads with MiXCR, one entry per CDR3 protein. The repertoire has about 830,000 distinct CDR3 sequences, 32% of them found once; the top ten carry roughly an eighth. Many counts were recorded for this clonotype. Its target is not known. This receptor was obtained from a human donor in good health (CMV status not recorded). Some clones in this sample may be carry-over from other donors' samples. The chain uses TRBV7-2 and TRBJ1-4; 8 positions match TRBD1. The sample in question was cultured CD8+ T cells from PBMCs, obtained from culture after CMV antigen stimulation. CDR3 in DNA: TGTGCCAGCAGCTTAGTGCCCCCAGGGGGCACTGAAAAACTGTTTTTT. Its translation: CASSLVPPGGTEKLFF.